This TCR beta chain was recorded in a study of technical replicates of blood from several donors. The protocol was immunoSEQ multiplex PCR, while the TCRdb copy is restricted to in-frame clones and leaves out a portion. The data show over 75,000 clones, nearly 98% seen once. J gave up 0 bases and V 1 base, and 6 bases lay outside the gene matches. From germline, CDR1 is SGHTA and CDR2 FQGNSA. This CDR3 spans 16 amino acids. The V call is TRBV7-2, the J call TRBJ2-7; 7 bases match TRBD2. The sample was T cells isolated from PBMCs. The receptor's source is a human donor in good health. The DNA of the CDR3 is TGTGCCAGCAGCTTAGTTTTCGGGGGGAGCTCCTACGAGCAGTACTTC. Encoded protein: CASSLVFGGSSYEQYF.